The source of this T cell receptor (beta chain) is a study of shared clonotypes between healthy human individuals. Sorted-subset replicate PCRs used 200 ng of genomic DNA. This amount corresponded to tens of thousands of T cell genomes. Here immunoSEQ multiplex PCR was the method, and the copy in TCRdb shows in-frame clones only, minus some. The sample yields millions of clones, roughly 92% seen once. The CDR3 consists of 15 residues. Germline-derived CDR1 and CDR2 are LNHDA and SQIVND (reference sequence). Trimming pared 5 bases from V and 3 bases from J, leaving 14 bases between. This sequence originates from a man between 18 and 29 years old in good health. V gene TRBV19 combines with J gene TRBJ2-1; D assignment may be TRBD1 or TRBD2 (7 bases each). Material: naive CD4+ T cells sorted from blood. Subset in this sample: CD45RA+ positively selected. CDR3 DNA sequence: TGTGCCAGTAGTCCCAGGGGGGGCTACTACAATGAGCAGTTCTTC. Amino acids: CASSPRGGYYNEQFF.